Listed below are T cell receptor beta chains from one sample, sequenced in a study of OX40 agonist ivuxolimab in advanced cancers. Sequencing was performed with immunoSEQ multiplex PCR; in TCRdb, only in-frame clones are kept and a portion is missing. The sample has about 45,000 clones, 80% seen once. The specimen comprised CD4+ or CD8+ T cells sorted from blood, sampled in a trial of the OX40 agonist ivuxolimab. All receptors come from an adult with an advanced solid tumor such as melanoma, head and neck, liver or kidney cancer. The CDR3 runs from the conserved cysteine through the conserved F or W. The D gene is left open where the match is weak. Clone size, where shown, is once, few, many, or a class for clones that have expanded.

CDR3: CASSREERHEQFF
DNA: TGTGCCAGCAGCCGGGAGGAGAGGCATGAGCAGTTCTTC
D: TRBD2
size: NA
V: TRBV11-3
J: TRBJ2-1

CDR3: CASSDQGFSYEQYF
DNA: TGCGCCAGCAGCGACCAGGGCTTCTCCTACGAGCAGTACTTC
D: NA
size: NA
V: TRBV5-1
J: TRBJ2-7

CDR3: CASSLDRQGARGYTF
DNA: TGTGCCAGCAGCCTAGACCGACAGGGGGCAAGGGGCTACACCTTC
D: TRBD1
size: once
V: TRBV2
J: TRBJ1-2

CDR3: CASSRRTSGRAYEQYF
DNA: TGTGCCAGCAGCCGACGGACTAGCGGGAGGGCCTACGAGCAGTACTTC
D: TRBD2
size: NA
V: TRBV27
J: TRBJ2-7

CDR3: CASRRRTGIGDTQYF
DNA: TGTGCCAGCAGGCGTAGAACAGGGATTGGAGATACGCAGTATTTT
D: NA
size: NA
V: TRBV28
J: TRBJ2-3

CDR3: CASSFLGTGELFF
DNA: TGTGCCAGCAGCTTCCTGGGAACCGGGGAGCTGTTTTTT
D: NA
size: once
V: TRBV7-3
J: TRBJ2-2

CDR3: CASSLGQAEKLFF
DNA: TGCGCCAGCAGCTTGGGACAGGCGGAAAAACTGTTTTTT
D: NA
size: NA
V: TRBV5-1
J: TRBJ1-4

CDR3: CASSISPRGGTETQYF
DNA: TGTGCCAGCAGCATCTCACCAAGGGGAGGTACGGAGACCCAGTACTTC
D: NA
size: NA
V: TRBV7-9
J: TRBJ2-5

CDR3: CASSFRTPASEQFF
DNA: TGTGCCAGCAGCTTCCGGACTCCCGCCTCCGAGCAGTTCTTC
D: NA
size: NA
V: TRBV11-2
J: TRBJ2-1

CDR3: CASSLSSGNTIYF
DNA: TGTGCCAGCAGCTTAAGCTCTGGAAACACCATATATTTT
D: NA
size: once
V: TRBV7-3
J: TRBJ1-3

CDR3: CARRRKGPSTDTQYF
DNA: TGTGCCAGGAGACGTAAAGGACCTAGCACAGATACGCAGTATTTT
D: NA
size: NA
V: TRBV7-3
J: TRBJ2-3

CDR3: CAWSATKQGRPGELFF
DNA: TGTGCCTGGAGTGCAACTAAACAGGGGAGACCCGGGGAGCTGTTTTTT
D: TRBD1
size: NA
V: TRBV30
J: TRBJ2-2

CDR3: CASRRGLQETQYF
DNA: TGTGCCAGCAGGAGGGGATTACAAGAGACCCAGTACTTC
D: NA
size: NA
V: TRBV2
J: TRBJ2-5